This T cell receptor (beta chain) was identified in a study of sequential checkpoint blockade in melanoma. Study summary: Randomization was 1:1 between first-line nivolumab→ipilimumab and ipilimumab→nivolumab.

CDR3 length: 16 amino acids. From germline, CDR1 is SGHDT and CDR2 YYEEEE. V shed 0 bases and J shed 8 bases, with 15 bases lying between them. As for treatment: randomized to nivolumab then ipilimumab (arm A) or the reverse (arm B). Patients had received no earlier DNA-damaging chemotherapy. From thawed PBMCs, live CD3+CD8+ cells negative for CD19 and CD56 were sorted. The repertoire was sequenced with immunoSEQ multiplex PCR; TCRdb's copy has only in-frame clones and lacks some. The sample contains about 12,000 clones, 55% to 65% of which appear only once. The specimen comprised CD8+ T cells sorted from blood (inferred from file names), sampled from a patient given nivolumab and ipilimumab in sequence. This clonotype was sampled from a human donor with melanoma. V and J are TRBV5-6 and TRBJ1-6; the D is unclear. The DNA of the CDR3 is TGTGCCAGCAGCTTGGCCGCGGTGATTTCGGATTCACCCCTCCACTTT. The encoded protein is CASSLAAVISDSPLHF.